Presented here are 12 T cell receptor beta chains from one specimen sequenced in a study of cytomegalovirus exposure and HLA in healthy donors. In the PCR, 60 Vbeta and 13 Jbeta primers were used. This table comes from immunoSEQ multiplex PCR, and its TCRdb copy is limited to in-frame clones, with some not included. The sample shows 150,000 to 200,000 clones, roughly four fifths of them seen only once. The material sequenced was PBMCs. These TCRs come from a man aged 50-59 years in good health and CMV-seropositive.

The CDR3 loop is CASSNGPSRADTQYF. DNA of the CDR3: TGTGCCAGCAGCAACGGGCCCTCCAGGGCAGATACGCAGTATTTT. The chain links TRBV9 to TRBJ2-3, with a weak D call TRBD1 (5 bases). V dropped 4 bases and J dropped 4 bases, with 16 bases sitting between them. The CDR3 runs to 15 residues. Germline V gene data show CDR1 as SGDLS and CDR2 as YYNGEE.

The chain is built from TRBV6-1 and TRBJ2-7; 12 nucleotides agree with TRBD2. Germline V CDR1 and CDR2: MNHNS, SASEGT. The length of the CDR3 is 15 residues. Trimming cost V 8 bases and J 3 bases; bases outside gene matches: 8. The CDR3 spells CASLTRLAGDYEQYF. The CDR3 coding sequence is TGTGCCAGCCTAACTAGACTAGCGGGGGACTACGAGCAGTACTTC.

The gene calls are TRBV7-3 and TRBJ2-3, with D possibly matching TRBD1 (6 bases). In germline, CDR1 is SGHTA, CDR2 FQGTGA. Trimming stripped 2 bases from V and 4 bases from J, with 7 bases between. This CDR3 region has 13 residues. This CDR3 reads CASSLGGPDTQYF. The CDR3 bases are TGTGCCAGCAGCTTAGGGGGCCCAGATACGCAGTATTTT. The full variable domain, with the rest looked up from reference TRBV7-3 and TRBJ2-3, is GAGVSQTPSNKVTEKGKYVELRCDPISGHTALYWYRQSLGQGPEFLIYFQGTGAADDSGLPNDRFFAVRPEGSVSTLKIQRTERGDSAVYLCASSLGGPDTQYFGPGTRLTVL.

V is TRBV5-5 and J is TRBJ2-7, with 9 bases lining up with TRBD2. The CDR3 totals 14 residues. Germline V gene sequence: CDR1 SGHKS, CDR2 YYEKEE (reference sequence). V lost 4 bases, J lost 7 bases, and 9 bases stayed unmatched. In DNA form, the CDR3 reads TGTGCCAGCAGCCTGGGACTAGCCGCCCAAGAGCAGTACTTC. This encodes CASSLGLAAQEQYF.

This clone appeared a single time. The V call is TRBV6-5, the J call TRBJ2-1, with D possibly being TRBD2 (5 bases). Germline V CDR1 and CDR2: MNHEY, SVGAGI. V was pared by 6 bases and J by 5 bases, with 17 bases between. The CDR3 sequence is 15 residues long. CDR3 coding DNA: TGTGCCAGCAGAGGAAGACTAAAACTACACAATGAGCAGTTCTTC. This gives the protein CASRGRLKLHNEQFF.

The chain couples TRBV30 to TRBJ1-6; D unclear. The CDR3 consists of 15 residues. The V end was cut by 1 base, the J end by 1 base, with 8 bases between. Germline V gene sequence: CDR1 GTSNPN, CDR2 SVGIG (reference sequence). The CDR3 region has the DNA TGTGCCTGGAGTGGGTCTAGGTCCTATAATTCACCCCTCCACTTT. Its protein product is CAWSGSRSYNSPLHF.

There are a few counts of this clone. The chain is built from TRBV10-3 and TRBJ1-1, with 7 bases fitting TRBD1. The ends lost 11 bases at V and 4 bases at J; junction bases unmatched: 10. Germline loops: CDR1 ENHRY, CDR2 SYGVKD. The length of the CDR3 is 13 residues. CDR3 nucleotides: TGTGCCGGCCCCCATGACAGGGCCACTGAAGCTTTCTTT. Protein: CAGPHDRATEAFF.

The gene calls are TRBV6-5 and TRBJ2-3; TRBD2 matches 12 bases. This CDR3 comprises 15 residues. After removal of 5 bases from V and 5 bases from J, the junction contained 5 bases not matched to a gene. CDR1 is MNHEY and CDR2 is SVGAGI in the germline V gene. The CDR3 sequence: CASSTSGRRGDTQYF. The DNA for the CDR3 is TGTGCCAGCAGTACTAGCGGGAGGCGCGGAGATACGCAGTATTTT.

This sequence joins TRBV5-1 and TRBJ2-7; TRBD1 agrees at 7 bases. This CDR3 region has 11 residues. Germline CDR1 and CDR2: SGHRS and YFSETQ. V dropped 4 bases and J dropped 6; count of bases not matched to a gene: 1. This CDR3 is CASSPGGEQYF. As DNA, the CDR3 is TGCGCCAGCAGCCCAGGGGGCGAGCAGTACTTC.

This clone was counted a few times. The gene calls are TRBV5-4 and TRBJ1-1; 8 nucleotides agree with TRBD1. The germline gives CDR1 SGHNT, CDR2 YYREEE (reference sequence). The CDR3 contains 15 residues. V lost 4 bases and J lost 0; bases outside the gene matches: 5. The DNA of the CDR3 is TGTGCCAGCAGCCAGGGACAGGCGATGAACACTGAAGCTTTCTTT. It is translated as CASSQGQAMNTEAFF.

V gene TRBV6-6 combines with J gene TRBJ1-2; a possible D gene is TRBD1 (5 bases). V lost 10 bases and J 4 bases, leaving 22 bases between the germline ends. This CDR3 is 15 amino acids long. Germline lookup yields CDR1 MNHNY and CDR2 SVGAGI (reference sequence). CDR3 region: CATNSAGGSVYGYTF. CDR3 sequence (DNA): TGTGCCACCAACTCGGCCGGGGGGTCGGTCTATGGCTACACCTTC.

CDR3 amino acids: CAISLAGDQETQYF. The CDR3 region has the DNA TGTGCCATCAGTTTAGCAGGGGACCAAGAGACCCAGTACTTC. This chain uses TRBV10-3 with TRBJ2-5; a possible D gene is TRBD1 (6 bases). The CDR3 runs 14 residues. Looked up from germline, CDR1 is ENHRY and CDR2 is SYGVKD. Trimming left V 5 bases short and J 0 bases short, with 10 bases between.